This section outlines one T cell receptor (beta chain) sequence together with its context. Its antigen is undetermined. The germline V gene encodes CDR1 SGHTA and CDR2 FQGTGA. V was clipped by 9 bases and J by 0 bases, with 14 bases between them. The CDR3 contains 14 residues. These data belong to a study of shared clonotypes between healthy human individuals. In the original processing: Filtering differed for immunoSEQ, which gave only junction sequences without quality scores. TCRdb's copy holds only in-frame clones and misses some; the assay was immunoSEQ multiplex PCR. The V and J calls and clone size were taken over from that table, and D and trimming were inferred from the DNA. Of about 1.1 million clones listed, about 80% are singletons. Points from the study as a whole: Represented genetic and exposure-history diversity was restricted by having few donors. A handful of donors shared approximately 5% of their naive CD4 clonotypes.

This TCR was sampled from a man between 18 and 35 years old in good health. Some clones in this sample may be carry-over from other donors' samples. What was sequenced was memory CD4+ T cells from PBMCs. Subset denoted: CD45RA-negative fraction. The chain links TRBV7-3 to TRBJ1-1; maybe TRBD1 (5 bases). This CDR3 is CASSATGLNTEAFF. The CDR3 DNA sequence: TGTGCCAGTAGCGCTACAGGACTGAACACTGAAGCTTTCTTT.